One TCR beta chain is described in this entry. Its antigen is as yet unknown. The sample belongs to a study of CD8 T cells in ankylosing spondylitis. Broader study findings: A motif of eight or nine highly homologous TCR beta variants was seen as apparently characteristic of ankylosing spondylitis blood.

V trimming: 5 bases; J trimming: 9 bases; junction bases outside the gene matches: 6. The CDR3 runs to 13 residues. Germline V gene lookup returns CDR1 SGHTA and CDR2 FQGNSA. TCRdb re-derived calls from the 5' RACE reads in MiXCR, one entry per CDR3 protein. The sample consists of roughly 400,000 distinct CDR3 sequences, under 25% of them appearing once. The rearrangement links TRBV7-2 to TRBJ1-2; TRBD1 matches at 10 bases. This sequence was found in a male donor with ankylosing spondylitis. Material for sequencing was blood, either unsorted or a sorted T cell fraction (not recorded which). The CDR3 sequence is CASSPGTGVSYTF. The CDR3 DNA reads TGTGCCAGCAGCCCCGGGACAGGGGTAAGCTACACCTTC.